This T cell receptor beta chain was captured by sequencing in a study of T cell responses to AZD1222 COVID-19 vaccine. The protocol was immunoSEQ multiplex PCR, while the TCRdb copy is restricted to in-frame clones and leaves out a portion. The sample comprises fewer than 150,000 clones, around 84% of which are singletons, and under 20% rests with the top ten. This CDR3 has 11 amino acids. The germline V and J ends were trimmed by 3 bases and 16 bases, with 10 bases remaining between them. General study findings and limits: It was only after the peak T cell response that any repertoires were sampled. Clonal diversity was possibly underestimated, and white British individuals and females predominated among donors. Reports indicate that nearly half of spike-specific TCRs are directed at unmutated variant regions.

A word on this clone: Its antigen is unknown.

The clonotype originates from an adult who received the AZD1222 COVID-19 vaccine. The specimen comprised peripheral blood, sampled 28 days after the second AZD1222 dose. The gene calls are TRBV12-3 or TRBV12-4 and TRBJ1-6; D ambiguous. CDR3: CASSFRDLLHF. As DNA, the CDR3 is TGTGCCAGCAGTTTCCGGGATTTACTCCACTTT.